One and the same sample provided the 14 T cell receptor beta chains below, sequenced in a study of blood T cell repertoires in COVID-19. TCRdb keeps only in-frame clones here, not all; method: immunoSEQ multiplex PCR. The sample yields 160,000 or so clones, about 88% seen once. Source material: peripheral blood. The receptor set was obtained from a woman between 50 and 59 years old with COVID-19, enrolled during active disease.

The V gene is TRBV27, the J gene TRBJ2-1, with 9 bases lining up with TRBD1. Trimming cost V 8 bases and J 6 bases; bases outside gene matches: 5. In germline, CDR1 is MNHEY, CDR2 SMNVEV (reference sequence). The CDR3 spans 13 residues. CDR3 region: CASADRGVNEQFF. The DNA of the CDR3 is TGTGCCAGCGCAGACAGGGGGGTCAATGAGCAGTTCTTC.

The rearrangement links TRBV5-8 to TRBJ1-5; maybe TRBD1 (5 bases). There are 15 residues in the CDR3. CDR1 is SGHTS, CDR2 YDEGEE, per germline. The ends were cut back, 7 bases at V and 2 bases at J, with 16 bases in the middle. The CDR3 protein is CASRNLGGGNQPQHF. CDR3 in DNA: TGTGCCAGCCGGAACCTGGGGGGTGGCAATCAGCCCCAGCATTTT.

The chain carries TRBV12-3 or TRBV12-4 and TRBJ1-5; weak D call: TRBD1 (6 bases). The CDR3 is 13 residues long. The V end lost 6 bases, the J end lost 4 bases, and 10 bases lay between the germline ends. This chain's CDR3 is CASSRDKNQPQHF. The CDR3 DNA follows: TGTGCCAGCAGCCGGGACAAAAATCAGCCCCAGCATTTT.

J is TRBJ1-6 and V is TRBV4-3, with unresolved D. Trimming left V 0 bases short and J 4 bases short, with 4 bases between. Looked up from germline, CDR1 is LGHNA and CDR2 is YSLEER. The CDR3 length is 14 residues. In DNA form, the CDR3 reads TGCGCCAGCAGCCAAGAGGCATATAATTCACCCCTCCACTTT. Translation gives CASSQEAYNSPLHF.

This clone appeared once. The CDR3 reads CATRRGAQETQYF. The CDR3 DNA follows: TGTGCCACCAGGCGAGGAGCACAAGAGACCCAGTACTTC. V is TRBV24-1 and J is TRBJ2-5; D is uncertain. CDR3 length: 13 amino acids. Germline V gene lookup returns CDR1 KGHDR and CDR2 SFDVKD. Between the trimmed V and J ends, which lost 7 bases and 2 bases, there was a span of 10 bases.

This chain connects TRBV6-1 to TRBJ2-1; 10 bases fit TRBD1. CDR3 length equals 16 residues. J gave up 10 bases and V 0 bases, and 9 bases lay outside the gene matches. CDR1 MNHNS and CDR2 SASEGT come from the germline V gene. The CDR3 DNA is TGTGCCAGCAGTGAAGCCGCGGGACAGGGGCTTGAGGAGCAGTTCTTC. It codes for CASSEAAGQGLEEQFF.

The chain couples TRBV7-2 to TRBJ2-3; the match to TRBD2 covers 7 bases. V shed 2 bases, J shed 0 bases, and the junction held 11 bases outside the gene matches. Germline lookup yields CDR1 SGHTA and CDR2 FQGNSA. This CDR3 is 18 amino acids long. CDR3 DNA sequence: TGTGCCAGCAGCTTAACCGGCGGGGGAACGACTAGCACAGATACGCAGTATTTT. It codes for CASSLTGGGTTSTDTQYF.

V gene TRBV6-2 or TRBV6-3 combines with J gene TRBJ2-5; 10 bases map to TRBD2. The CDR3 runs to 16 residues. The J segment lost 3 bases and the V segment lost 0 bases, leaving 4 bases of the junction unmatched. Germline V CDR1 and CDR2: MNHEY, SVGEGT. The CDR3 bases are TGTGCCAGCAGTTACTCAACTAGCGGGGTAAAAGAGACCCAGTACTTC. This gives the protein CASSYSTSGVKETQYF.

The chain has TRBV7-6 and TRBJ2-1; TRBD1 is a possible D gene (6 bases). V was shortened by 2 bases and J by 6 bases, with 20 bases between the two germline ends. The CDR3 spans 17 residues. The germline V gene has CDR1 SGHVS and CDR2 FNYEAQ. CDR3 nucleotides: TGTGCCAGCAGCTTATTAATAGGGGACACCGAAGCCAATGAGCAGTTCTTC. It codes for CASSLLIGDTEANEQFF.

This sequence joins TRBV12-3 or TRBV12-4 and TRBJ1-1; 10 bases align to TRBD1. CDR3 length: 13 residues. V dropped 10 bases and J dropped 11; count of bases not matched to a gene: 13. The CDR3 DNA reads as TGTGCCACCAGAGGGACAGGGGAAATTGAGGCTTTCTTT. Translated, it gives CATRGTGEIEAFF.

The CDR3 coding sequence is TGTGCCAGCAGCTCACGCGGGCCGCCGGAGAATGAGCAGTTCTTC. Translating gives CASSSRGPPENEQFF. The chain links TRBV13 to TRBJ2-1; a possible D gene is TRBD2 (5 bases). Germline V gene sequence: CDR1 PRHDT, CDR2 FYEKMQ (reference sequence). V gave up 4 bases and J gave up 7 bases, with 17 bases separating them. The CDR3 consists of 15 residues.

V gene TRBV5-6 combines with J gene TRBJ2-6, with D tentatively TRBD1 (5 bases). The CDR3 is 17 amino acids. The germline V and J ends were trimmed by 1 base and 0 bases, with 11 bases remaining between them. The germline gives CDR1 SGHDT, CDR2 YYEEEE. This chain's CDR3 is CASSLQGTFSGANVLTF. CDR3 DNA sequence: TGTGCCAGCAGCTTGCAGGGCACCTTCTCTGGGGCCAACGTCCTGACTTTC.

In DNA, the CDR3 is TGTGCCAGCAGTTACCTAGCGGGGTCAAACAATGAGCAGTTCTTC. Amino acid sequence: CASSYLAGSNNEQFF. This sequence joins TRBV6-5 and TRBJ2-1, with TRBD2 matching 9 bases. The CDR3 length is 15 residues. Per the germline V gene, CDR1 is MNHEY and CDR2 is SVGAGI. V gave up 2 bases and J gave up 5 bases; unmatched junction bases: 4.

V gene TRBV29-1 combines with J gene TRBJ1-1; D is unresolved. This CDR3 spans 13 amino acids. V was cut by 3 bases and J by 0 bases, with 8 bases left in between. Germline lookup yields CDR1 SQVTM and CDR2 ANQGSEA. In DNA form, the CDR3 reads TGCAGCGTTGAGAGGCCTCTGAACACTGAAGCTTTCTTT. It translates to CSVERPLNTEAFF.